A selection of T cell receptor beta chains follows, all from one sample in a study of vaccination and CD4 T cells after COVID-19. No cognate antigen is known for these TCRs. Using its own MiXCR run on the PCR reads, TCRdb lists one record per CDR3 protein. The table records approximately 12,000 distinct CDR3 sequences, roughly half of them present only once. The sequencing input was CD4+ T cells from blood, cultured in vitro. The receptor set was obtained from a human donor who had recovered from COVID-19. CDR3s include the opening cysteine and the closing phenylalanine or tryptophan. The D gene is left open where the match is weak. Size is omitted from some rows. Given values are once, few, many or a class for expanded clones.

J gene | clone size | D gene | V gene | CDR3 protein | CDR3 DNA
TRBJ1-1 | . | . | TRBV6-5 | CASSYSGNMNTEAFF | TGTGCCAGCAGTTACTCCGGGAACATGAACACTGAAGCTTTCTTT
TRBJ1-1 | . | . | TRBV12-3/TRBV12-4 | CASTLSGQPYTEAFF | TGTGCCAGCACCCTAAGTGGACAGCCGTACACTGAAGCTTTCTTT
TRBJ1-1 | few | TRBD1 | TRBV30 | CAWIRDRKNTEAFF | TGTGCCTGGATCCGGGACAGGAAAAACACTGAAGCTTTCTTT
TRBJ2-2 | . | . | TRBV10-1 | CASSGYNTGELFF | TGCGCCAGCAGTGGTTATAACACCGGGGAGCTGTTTTTT
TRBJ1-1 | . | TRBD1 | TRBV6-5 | CASSLQGAPNTEAFF | TGTGCCAGCAGTTTACAGGGGGCGCCGAACACTGAAGCTTTCTTT
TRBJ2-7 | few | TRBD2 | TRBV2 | CASSASGGPEQYF | TGTGCCAGCAGCGCTAGCGGGGGGCCAGAGCAGTACTTC
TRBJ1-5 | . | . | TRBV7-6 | CASSLSVSNQPQHF | TGTGCCAGCAGCTTAAGTGTAAGCAATCAGCCCCAGCATTTT
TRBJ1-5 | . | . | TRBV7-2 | CASSLDNQPQHF | TGTGCCAGCAGCTTGGACAATCAGCCCCAGCATTTT
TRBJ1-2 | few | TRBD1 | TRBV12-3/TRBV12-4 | CASSPRGQLYGYTF | TGTGCCAGCAGTCCCCGGGGACAGCTCTATGGCTACACCTTC
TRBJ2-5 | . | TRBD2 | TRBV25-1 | CVSSPTSGGLQETQYF | TGTGTCAGCAGTCCGACTAGCGGGGGACTACAAGAGACCCAGTACTTC
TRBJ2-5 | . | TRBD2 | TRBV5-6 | CASSLETSGGVATQYF | TGTGCCAGCAGCTTGGAAACTAGCGGGGGGGTGGCCACCCAGTACTTC
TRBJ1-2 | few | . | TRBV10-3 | CAISEAQHQGNGYTF | TGTGCCATCAGTGAGGCCCAGCACCAGGGGAATGGCTACACCTTC
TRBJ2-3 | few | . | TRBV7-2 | CASSLTRADTQYF | TGTGCCAGCAGCTTAACGCGTGCAGATACGCAGTATTTT
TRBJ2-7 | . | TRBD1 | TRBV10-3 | CAISDPGQGRSYEQYF | TGTGCCATCAGTGATCCTGGACAGGGGAGAAGCTACGAGCAGTACTTC
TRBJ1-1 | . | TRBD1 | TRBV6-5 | CASSSRQGTTNTEAFF | TGTGCCAGCAGTTCCCGACAGGGGACCACGAACACTGAAGCTTTCTTT
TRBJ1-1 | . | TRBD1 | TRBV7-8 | CASSSRTGVFTEAFF | TGTGCCAGCAGCTCACGGACAGGGGTTTTCACTGAAGCTTTCTTT
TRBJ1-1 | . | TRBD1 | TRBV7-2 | CASSLRTGATEAFF | TGTGCCAGCAGCTTAAGGACAGGGGCTACTGAAGCTTTCTTT
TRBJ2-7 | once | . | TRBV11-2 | CASSLAGRGGYEQYF | TGTGCCAGCAGCTTAGCGGGGCGGGGAGGATACGAGCAGTACTTC
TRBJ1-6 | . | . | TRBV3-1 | CASSLGGTSPLHF | TGTGCCAGCAGCCTCGGGGGGACGTCACCCCTCCACTTT
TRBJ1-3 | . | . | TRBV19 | CASGQGKAGNTIYF | TGTGCCAGTGGCCAGGGGAAGGCAGGAAACACCATATATTTT
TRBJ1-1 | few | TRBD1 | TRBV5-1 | CASSSGTGGGTEAFF | TGCGCCAGCAGCTCCGGGACAGGGGGCGGGACTGAAGCTTTCTTT
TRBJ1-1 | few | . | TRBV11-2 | CASSRGSGEYEAFF | TGTGCCAGCAGCCGGGGCTCAGGGGAATATGAAGCTTTCTTT
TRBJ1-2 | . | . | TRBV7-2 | CASSLLGQRTNYGYTF | TGTGCCAGCAGCTTATTAGGGCAGCGAACTAACTATGGCTACACCTTC
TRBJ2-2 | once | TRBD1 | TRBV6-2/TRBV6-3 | CVSSPGTGSTGELFF | TGTGTCAGCAGTCCCGGGACAGGAAGCACCGGGGAGCTGTTTTTT
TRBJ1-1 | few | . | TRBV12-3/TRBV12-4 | CASSSRGGNTEAFF | TGTGCCAGCAGTTCCAGGGGAGGGAACACTGAAGCTTTCTTT
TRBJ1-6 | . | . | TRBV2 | CASSRESANSPLHF | TGTGCCAGCAGCAGGGAATCCGCCAATTCACCCCTCCACTTT
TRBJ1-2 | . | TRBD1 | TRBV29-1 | CSVEDFGQGADGYTF | TGCAGCGTTGAAGATTTTGGGCAGGGGGCCGATGGCTACACCTTC
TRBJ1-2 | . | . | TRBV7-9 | CASSRDGGGGYTF | TGTGCCAGCAGCCGGGACGGCGGGGGGGGCTACACCTTC
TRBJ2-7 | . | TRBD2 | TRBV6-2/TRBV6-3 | CASTLRNLLAGTSYEQYF | TGTGCCAGCACCCTTAGAAACCTTCTAGCGGGGACCTCCTACGAGCAGTACTTC
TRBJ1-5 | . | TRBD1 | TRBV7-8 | CASSPSGGRQPQHF | TGTGCCAGCAGCCCATCAGGGGGCCGGCAGCCCCAGCATTTT
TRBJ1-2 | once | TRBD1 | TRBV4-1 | CASSQDFPGQNFNYGYTF | TGCGCCAGCAGCCAAGACTTCCCGGGACAGAACTTTAACTATGGCTACACCTTC
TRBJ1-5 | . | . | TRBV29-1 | CSGPPEGNQPQHF | TGCAGCGGGCCCCCAGAGGGCAATCAGCCCCAGCATTTT
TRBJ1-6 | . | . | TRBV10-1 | CASSSTPFNSPLHF | TGCGCCAGCAGTTCGACACCATTCAATTCACCCCTCCACTTT
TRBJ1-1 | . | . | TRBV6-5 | CASSYSGMTEAFF | TGTGCCAGCAGTTACTCGGGGATGACTGAAGCTTTCTTT
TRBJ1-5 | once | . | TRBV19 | CASSLLGGGGTSNQPQHF | TGTGCCAGTAGCCTCCTCGGGGGGGGAGGAACTAGCAATCAGCCCCAGCATTTT
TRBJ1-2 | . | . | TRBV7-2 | CASSAQGGSYGYTF | TGTGCCAGCAGCGCCCAAGGGGGGAGCTATGGCTACACCTTC
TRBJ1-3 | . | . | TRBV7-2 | CASSLDPGSGNTIYF | TGTGCCAGCAGCTTAGATCCAGGCTCTGGAAACACCATATATTTT
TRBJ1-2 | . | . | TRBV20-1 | CSAREWGSHGYTF | TGCAGTGCTAGAGAGTGGGGGAGCCATGGCTACACCTTC
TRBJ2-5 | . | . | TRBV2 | CASSETGGQETQYF | TGTGCCAGCAGTGAGACCGGGGGCCAAGAGACCCAGTACTTC
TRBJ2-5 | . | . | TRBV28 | CASSSMTGRETQYF | TGTGCCAGCAGTTCAATGACAGGGAGGGAGACCCAGTACTTC
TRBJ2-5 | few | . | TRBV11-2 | CASSPAPTTAQYF | TGTGCCAGCAGCCCCGCCCCAACCACGGCCCAGTACTTC
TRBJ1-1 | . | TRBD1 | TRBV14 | CASSQDRNDRANEAFF | TGTGCCAGCAGCCAAGATCGAAATGACAGGGCCAATGAAGCTTTCTTT
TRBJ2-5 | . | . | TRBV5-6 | CASSFQETQYF | TGTGCCAGCAGCTTCCAAGAGACCCAGTACTTC
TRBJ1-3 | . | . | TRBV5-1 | CASSSGRGGSSGNTIYF | TGCGCCAGCAGCTCGGGTCGGGGGGGATCCTCTGGAAACACCATATATTTT
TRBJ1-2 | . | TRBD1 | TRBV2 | CASSVEGANYGYTF | TGTGCCAGCAGTGTGGAGGGGGCGAACTATGGCTACACCTTC
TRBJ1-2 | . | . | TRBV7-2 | CASSLGRGIGSYGYTF | TGTGCCAGCAGCTTAGGCCGCGGGATTGGGAGCTATGGCTACACCTTC
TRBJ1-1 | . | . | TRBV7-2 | CASSLVPQASNTEAFF | TGTGCCAGCAGCTTAGTCCCACAGGCTTCGAACACTGAAGCTTTCTTT
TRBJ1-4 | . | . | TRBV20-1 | CSARDLTGGRGYNEKLFF | TGCAGTGCTAGAGATCTGACCGGGGGGAGGGGATATAATGAAAAACTGTTTTTT
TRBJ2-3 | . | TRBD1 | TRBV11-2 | CASSLTGGGTDTQYF | TGTGCCAGCAGCTTGACAGGGGGCGGGACAGATACGCAGTATTTT
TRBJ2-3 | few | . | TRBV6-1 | CASSGGTMGARGTQYF | TGTGCCAGCAGTGGAGGGACCATGGGCGCTCGGGGTACGCAGTATTTT
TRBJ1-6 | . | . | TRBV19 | CASSTGTRNNSPLHF | TGTGCCAGTAGTACCGGGACAAGGAATAATTCACCCCTCCACTTT
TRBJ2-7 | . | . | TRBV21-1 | CASNRQNEQYF | TGTGCCAGCAACAGGCAAAACGAGCAGTACTTC
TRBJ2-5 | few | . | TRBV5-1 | CASSLRRQTLQETQYF | TGCGCCAGCAGCTTAAGGAGACAGACACTCCAAGAGACCCAGTACTTC
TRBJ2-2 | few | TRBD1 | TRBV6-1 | CASSNNRDRGLFF | TGTGCCAGCAGTAATAACCGGGACAGGGGCCTGTTTTTT
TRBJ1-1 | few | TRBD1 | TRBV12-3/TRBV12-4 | CASSPPGTGIRTTEAFF | TGTGCCAGCAGTCCTCCCGGGACAGGGATTCGTACCACTGAAGCTTTCTTT
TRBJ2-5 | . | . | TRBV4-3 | CASSQENFEETQYF | TGCGCCAGCAGCCAAGAGAACTTCGAGGAGACCCAGTACTTC
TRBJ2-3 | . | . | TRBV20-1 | CSARAPGGVGVTDTQYF | TGCAGTGCTAGAGCCCCAGGGGGGGTGGGGGTCACAGATACGCAGTATTTT